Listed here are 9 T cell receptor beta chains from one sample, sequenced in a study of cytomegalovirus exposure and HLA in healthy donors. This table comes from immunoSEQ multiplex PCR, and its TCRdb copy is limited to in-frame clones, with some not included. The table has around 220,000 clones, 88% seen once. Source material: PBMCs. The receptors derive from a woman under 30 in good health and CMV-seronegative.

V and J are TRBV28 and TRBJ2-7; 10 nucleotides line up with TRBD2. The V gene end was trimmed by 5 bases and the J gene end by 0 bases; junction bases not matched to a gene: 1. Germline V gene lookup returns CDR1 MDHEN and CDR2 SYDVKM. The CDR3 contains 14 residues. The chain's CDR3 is CASSGLADSYEQYF. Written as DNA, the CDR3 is TGTGCCAGCAGTGGACTAGCGGACTCCTACGAGCAGTACTTC.

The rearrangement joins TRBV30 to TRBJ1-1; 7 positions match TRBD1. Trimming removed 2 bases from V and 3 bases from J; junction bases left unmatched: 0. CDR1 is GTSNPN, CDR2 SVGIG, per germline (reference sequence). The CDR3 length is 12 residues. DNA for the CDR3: TGTGCCTGGAGTACAGGGGACACTGAAGCTTTCTTT. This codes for CAWSTGDTEAFF.

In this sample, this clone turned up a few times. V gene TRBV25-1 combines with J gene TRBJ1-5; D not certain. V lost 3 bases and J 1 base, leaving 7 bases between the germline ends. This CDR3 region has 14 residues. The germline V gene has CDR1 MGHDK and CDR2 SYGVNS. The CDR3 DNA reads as TGTGCCAGCAGTGAGGCGGTAAGCAATCAGCCCCAGCATTTT. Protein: CASSEAVSNQPQHF.

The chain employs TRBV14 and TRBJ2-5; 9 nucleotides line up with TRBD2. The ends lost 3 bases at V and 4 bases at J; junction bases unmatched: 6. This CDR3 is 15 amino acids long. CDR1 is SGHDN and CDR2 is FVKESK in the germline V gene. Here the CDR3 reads CASSQRLAGVETQYF. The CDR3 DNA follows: TGTGCCAGCAGCCAGCGATTAGCGGGAGTAGAGACCCAGTACTTC.

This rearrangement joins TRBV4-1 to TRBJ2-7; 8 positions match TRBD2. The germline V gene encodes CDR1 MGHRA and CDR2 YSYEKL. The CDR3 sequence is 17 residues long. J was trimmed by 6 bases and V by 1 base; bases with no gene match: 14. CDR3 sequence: CASSQVRPGLVSGEQYF. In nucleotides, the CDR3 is TGCGCCAGCAGCCAAGTACGCCCGGGACTAGTCTCTGGCGAGCAGTACTTC.

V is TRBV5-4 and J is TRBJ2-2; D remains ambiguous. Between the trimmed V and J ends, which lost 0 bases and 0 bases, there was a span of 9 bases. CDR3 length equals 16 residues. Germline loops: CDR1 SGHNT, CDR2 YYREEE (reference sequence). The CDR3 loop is CASSLGGPTNTGELFF. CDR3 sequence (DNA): TGTGCCAGCAGCTTGGGTGGGCCAACGAACACCGGGGAGCTGTTTTTT.

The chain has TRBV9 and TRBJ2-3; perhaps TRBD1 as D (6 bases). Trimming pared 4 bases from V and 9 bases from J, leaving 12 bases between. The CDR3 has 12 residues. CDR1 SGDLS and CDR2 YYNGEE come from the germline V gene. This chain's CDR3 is CASSLQGYTQYF. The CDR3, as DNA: TGTGCCAGCAGCCTACAGGGTTACACGCAGTATTTT.

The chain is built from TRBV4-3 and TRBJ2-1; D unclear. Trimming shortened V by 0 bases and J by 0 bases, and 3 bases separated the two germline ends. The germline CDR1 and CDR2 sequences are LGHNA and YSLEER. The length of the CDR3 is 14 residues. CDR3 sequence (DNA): TGCGCCAGCAGCCAAGAGAGCTCCTACAATGAGCAGTTCTTC. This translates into CASSQESSYNEQFF.

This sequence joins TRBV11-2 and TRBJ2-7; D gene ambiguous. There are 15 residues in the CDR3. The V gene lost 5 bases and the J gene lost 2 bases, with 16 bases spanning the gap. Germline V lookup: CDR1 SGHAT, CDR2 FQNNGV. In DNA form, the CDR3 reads TGTGCCAGCAGCCCTGACTGGCAGCGCCCCTACGAGCAGTACTTC. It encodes CASSPDWQRPYEQYF.